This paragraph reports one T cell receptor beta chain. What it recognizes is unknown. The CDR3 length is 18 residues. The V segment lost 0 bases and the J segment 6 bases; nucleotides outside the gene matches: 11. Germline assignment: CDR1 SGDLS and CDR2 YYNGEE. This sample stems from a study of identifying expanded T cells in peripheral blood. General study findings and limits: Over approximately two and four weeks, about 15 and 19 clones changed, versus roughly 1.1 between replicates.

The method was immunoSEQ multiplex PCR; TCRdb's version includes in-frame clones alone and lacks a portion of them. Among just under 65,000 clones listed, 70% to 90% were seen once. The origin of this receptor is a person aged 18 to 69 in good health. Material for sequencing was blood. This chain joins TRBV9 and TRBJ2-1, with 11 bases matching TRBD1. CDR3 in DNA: TGTGCCAGCAGCGTAGGTTTGGCTGGACAGGGGGCCTTCAATGAGCAGTTCTTC. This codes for CASSVGLAGQGAFNEQFF.